This T cell receptor (beta chain) was recorded in a study of T cells in Graves' hyperthyroidism and ophthalmopathy (dated by TCRdb to between 2018 and 2020). Background on the whole study: Peripheral blood was collected at initial diagnosis, before any treatment. TCR V-J signatures able to tell the groups apart were searched for in a discovery cohort of 90 to 100 patients, of whom around 43 had Graves' ophthalmopathy and some 60 had stable Graves' hyperthyroidism. Whether ophthalmopathy could be predicted prospectively was tested in an independent validation cohort made up of approximately 19 hyperthyroidism patients plus 17 patients who later progressed to ophthalmopathy. The 100 or so discovery patients were randomly split 7:3 into training and test sets. In several Graves' hyperthyroidism patients, the study also compared T-cell repertoires from thyroid tissue with T-cell repertoires from blood. After blood sampling, hyperthyroidism patients were treated with methimazole at a starting dose of 30 mg daily, and ophthalmopathy patients were treated with high-dose intravenous methylprednisolone. According to the paper, TCR Vbeta CDR3 sequencing was carried out on about 140 peripheral blood samples, which came from fewer than 50 ophthalmopathy, around 75 hyperthyroidism and approximately 17 progressor patients. The investigation overall reported the following: Most expanded thyroid clonotypes (frequency above 0.001) were also found in blood, which suggests that blood repertoires may mirror thyroid immune responses. No statistical method was used to fix the sample size in advance, and group allocation was not hidden from the investigators. In validation, the model predicted progression to ophthalmopathy with 60% to 71% sensitivity and 72% to 75% specificity, a median of 6.5 months before onset. Ophthalmopathy was separated from stable hyperthyroidism by a 13 V-J signature model, with approximately 85% sensitivity and roughly 81% specificity obtained in cross-validation and 80%/75% obtained in testing.

The TCR beta CDR3 regions were amplified from RNA transcripts. A first-round RT-PCR of the TCR CDR3 used the HTBI primer set with the Qiagen OneStep RT-PCR kit. The libraries were constructed in a second round of multiplex PCR and then size-selected and purified. Paired-end sequencing of the libraries was performed with 100 bp reads on an Illumina HiSeq2000. The original methods were these. SOAPnuke was used to process the raw data, removing reads that contained adapters or uncalled bases, had a mean Phred below 15, or lacked an exact match to the constant primer or identifier. High-quality paired reads were merged with COPE v1.2.5, and unique nucleotide sequences were defined as clonotypes. MiTCR v1.1 was used to align clonotypes to the IMGT TRBV, TRBD and TRBJ reference segments. Analysis was restricted to V-J combinations with a frequency above 0.0001, which covered about 99% of repertoires. The TCS score was defined as the ratio of F50 (clonal expansion) to E x V (chaos), calculated using BLOSUM62-based TCRdist between CDR3 peptides within each V-J. Welch's t-statistics and random forest reduced roughly 500 V-J features to 10 to 15, which were used in a naive Bayes classifier (R e1071). TCRdb reanalyzed the raw reads on its own, using fastp at Q25 for trimming and MiXCR for clone calling, and kept in-frame beta chains. Identical CDR3 protein sequences are pooled into one entry, listed with their most common genes and DNA. TCRdb's processing, not the authors' own work, is the source of the V and J calls. In all, the sample holds 450,000 to 650,000 distinct CDR3 sequences, and 12% to 15% of those were seen once. The ten largest account for over 6% of the sample.

This clonotype was recorded many times. Its antigen is still unknown. No qualities accompany the bases; no much larger clone lies one base away. Moderately to severely active disease, a Clinical Activity Score of at least 3, a NOSPECS grade of at least 4, and a duration under 3 months were present in ophthalmopathy patients. Exclusion was applied to patients with uncontrolled infections, other autoimmune diseases, pregnancy or lactation. Diagnoses relied on clinical symptoms, serum thyroxine and TRAb, thyroid ultrasound and orbital computed tomography. PBMCs were isolated from 7.5 to 10 ml of fresh peripheral blood by Ficoll-Paque density gradient centrifugation. Total RNA was extracted using Trizol reagent, and RNA quality was assessed on an Agilent 2100 Bioanalyzer. Including cysteine and phenylalanine, the CDR3 has 12 amino acids. CDR3 DNA is the only sequence kept; it has 36 bases, read in frame from the first base. The germline V gene provides CDR1 ENHRY and CDR2 SYGVKD. V sheds 0 bases and J sheds 5 bases, leaving 2 bases between their ends.

This chain joins TRBV10-3 to TRBJ1-5; too little of a D gene remains to name it. This receptor was taken from a woman under 30 with Graves' ophthalmopathy. The sequenced sample was blood. The CDR3 in this case is CAISESDQPQHF. The bases are TGTGCCATCAGTGAGTCGGATCAGCCCCAGCATTTT.